This entry concerns a single T cell receptor (beta chain). This clonotype was observed a handful of times. Its antigen remains unidentified. No much larger clonotype is one base removed from it; base qualities were not supplied. This record comes from a study of CD8 T cells in Susac syndrome (dated by TCRdb to the late 2010s). General notes on the study: Whether CD8+ T cell activation and differentiation in Susac syndrome was antigen driven was tested using repertoire sequencing. Clonality of the CD8+ T cell repertoire was compared between more than 9 healthy donors, approximately 14 Susac syndrome patients and 15 or so multiple sclerosis patients.

Findings and caveats that apply to the study as a whole: The TCR sequencing and HLA analysis was acknowledged to have included a relatively small number of individuals.

Peripheral blood CD8+ and CD4+ T cells from healthy donors, Susac syndrome patients and multiple sclerosis patients were profiled by high-throughput TCR beta sequencing. Healthy donors were age- and sex-matched controls. Bulk CD8+ and CD4+ T cells were purified by magnetic negative isolation, whereas CD8+ TEMRA cells were enriched by FACS. Blood was collected in EDTA tubes and processed within 24 hours, with PBMCs isolated through density gradient centrifugation. PBMCs intended for TCR sequencing were frozen in liquid nitrogen and were later thawed in a 37 degrees C water bath. The sorted or isolated CD4+, CD8+ and CD8+ TEMRA cells had a purity of 90% or higher. RNA was extracted using the RNeasy kit, and about 0.45 to 1 ug of the RNA was reverse transcribed with random hexamers. The immunoSEQ multiplex PCR assay, covering 54 Vbeta and 13 Jbeta segments, was used to amplify TCR beta CDR3 regions. PCR amplification bias was corrected using a synthetic template baseline for primer optimization and computational correction. As for the original processing: Reads were assigned to V, D and J genes according to IMGT and analyzed in immunoSEQ Analyzer, with only productive sequences retained. Clonality was calculated as one minus the Shannon entropy normalized by log2 of the number of productive unique sequences. For each patient and control, public and private clones were evaluated within the 100 most prevalent clones. A clone was defined as Susac-specific if it was absent from the healthy and MS cohorts, from roughly 980 published viral clones and from other ImmuneACCESS disease sequences. TCRdb reworked the public reads: Q25 trimming with fastp, MiXCR clone assembly, productive beta chains retained. Each CDR3 protein appears once, grouped with its most common genes and DNA. The V and J calls here are based on TCRdb, not the publication. The sample table holds about 90,000 distinct CDR3 sequences, of which about 93% were seen once. The ten largest clones capture 0.32% of the sample.

The CDR3 covers 17 residues, taking in both the cysteine and the phenylalanine. CDR3 DNA only is kept here, 51 bases in frame from base 1. Based on the germline V gene, the CDR1 and CDR2 sequences are SGHTA and FQGNSA. Relative to germline, V is 1 base shorter and J is 2 bases shorter, with 12 bases between their ends. The receptor was derived from a human donor in good health. Material for sequencing was CD8+ T cells from PBMCs. The chain uses TRBV7-2 and TRBJ2-6; the D segment could be TRBD1, given 5 matching bases. The DNA sequence reads TGTGCCAGCAGCTTAGGAAGAAGGGGCGCTGGGGCCAACGTCCTGACTTTC. This yields the protein CASSLGRRGAGANVLTF.